This record concerns one T cell receptor (beta chain) sequence. The antigen is undetermined. This specimen belongs to a study of T cell responses to AZD1222 COVID-19 vaccine. Study-level results: It was only after the peak T cell response that any repertoires were sampled.

TCRdb keeps only in-frame clones here, not all; method: immunoSEQ multiplex PCR. Of approximately 130,000 clones in the sample, roughly 90% were seen once. V lost 3 bases and J lost 2; bases outside the gene matches: 10. There are 16 residues in the CDR3. Germline V gene sequence: CDR1 SGHTS, CDR2 YDEGEE. This material consisted of peripheral blood, taken on day 0 of AZD1222 vaccination. The clonotype originates from an adult in good health. V is TRBV5-8 and J is TRBJ1-2; 7 bases line up with TRBD1. The chain's CDR3 is CASSSGRWGQNYGYTF. The CDR3 nucleotides read TGTGCCAGCAGCTCCGGGCGCTGGGGACAGAACTATGGCTACACCTTC.